The 19 T cell receptor beta chains listed next were all sequenced from one sample in a study of vaccination effects on CD4 cells after COVID-19. Repertoires were generated with immunoSEQ multiplex PCR, while TCRdb's copy carries only in-frame clones and drops some. Among 50,000 to 60,000 clones listed, about three quarters were seen once. With more than nine days of culture completed, CD4+ T cells were isolated. The antigens these receptors bind are not known. The sample was CD4+ T cells from PBMCs cultured without peptide, taken before COVID-19 vaccination. The receptors stem from a human donor who received a COVID-19 vaccine.

The sample holds one count of this clone. This chain uses TRBV2 with TRBJ1-6; no firm D call. This CDR3 has 15 amino acids. Germline V CDR1 and CDR2: SNHLY, FYNNEI. Deletions cut 5 bases from V and 0 bases from J, with 8 bases between. Here the CDR3 reads CASSPVGSYNSPLHF. DNA for the CDR3: TGTGCCAGCAGTCCGGTGGGCTCCTATAATTCACCCCTCCACTTT.

The V and J genes are TRBV6-2 or TRBV6-3 and TRBJ1-2, with D perhaps TRBD1 (5 bases). The CDR3 runs to 12 residues. V lost 2 bases, J lost 8 bases, and 9 bases lay in between. From germline, CDR1 is MNHEY and CDR2 SVGEGT. The CDR3: CASSYQGTGYTF. DNA for the CDR3: TGTGCCAGCAGTTACCAAGGGACCGGCTACACCTTC.

A single count supports this clone. The genes are TRBV15 and TRBJ2-2, with a weak D call TRBD2 (6 bases). V shed 9 bases and J shed 7 bases, with 12 bases lying between them. CDR1 is LNHNV and CDR2 is YYDKDF in the germline V gene (reference sequence). The CDR3 length is 12 residues. The CDR3 is CATPGVGGELFF. DNA of the CDR3: TGTGCCACGCCGGGGGTTGGCGGGGAGCTGTTTTTT.

The chain employs TRBV30 and TRBJ1-5, with D maybe TRBD1 (6 bases). Looked up from germline, CDR1 is GTSNPN and CDR2 is SVGIG (reference sequence). There are 15 residues in the CDR3. V shed 1 base and J shed 6 bases, with 16 bases lying between them. The CDR3 reads CAWSESTGNGQPQHF. The CDR3 coding sequence is TGTGCCTGGAGTGAAAGCACAGGGAATGGTCAGCCCCAGCATTTT.

The J gene is TRBJ1-1, the V gene TRBV27; weak D call: TRBD1 (6 bases). CDR3 size: 15 residues. Germline V gene lookup returns CDR1 MNHEY and CDR2 SMNVEV (reference sequence). V was pared by 7 bases and J by 0 bases, with 15 bases between. The CDR3 loop is CASNNRAGVNTEAFF. The CDR3 nucleotides are TGTGCCAGCAACAACAGGGCGGGGGTGAACACTGAAGCTTTCTTT.

This rearrangement joins TRBV28 to TRBJ2-7, with 8 nucleotides matching TRBD2. CDR3 length: 16 residues. CDR1 is MDHEN and CDR2 is SYDVKM in the germline V gene. Trimming at V came to 3 bases and at J to 1 base, leaving 8 bases not matched to a gene. In DNA form, the CDR3 reads TGTGCCAGCAGTTTCTCTTTAGCGGGGTTGTCCTACGAGCAGTACGTC. This gives the protein CASSFSLAGLSYEQYV.

V gene TRBV6-2 or TRBV6-3 combines with J gene TRBJ1-5; D gene ambiguous. The CDR3 length is 16 residues. Germline values: CDR1 MNHEY, CDR2 SVGEGT. Deletions cut 4 bases from V and 0 bases from J, with 13 bases between. CDR3 loop: CASSSRGGYSNQPQHF. In DNA form, the CDR3 reads TGTGCCAGCAGTTCTCGGGGAGGATATAGCAATCAGCCCCAGCATTTT.

The chain couples TRBV24-1 to TRBJ2-5; 8 bases are shared with TRBD1. The CDR3 sequence is 16 residues long. Germline V lookup: CDR1 KGHDR, CDR2 SFDVKD. After removal of 0 bases from V and 5 bases from J, the junction contained 7 bases not matched to a gene. The CDR3 here is CATSDLGARGLETQYF. As DNA, the CDR3 is TGTGCCACCAGTGATTTGGGTGCCAGGGGGCTCGAGACCCAGTACTTC.

The chain couples TRBV21-1 to TRBJ1-2. TRBV21-1 is deemed a pseudogene. This CDR3 region has 15 residues. CDR3 amino acids: CASSKGGQKTGGYTF. As DNA, the CDR3 is TGTGCCAGCAGCAAAGGCGGACAAAAAACGGGGGGCTACACCTTC.

The chain uses TRBV29-1 and TRBJ1-2; TRBD1 is a possible D gene (5 bases). Germline lookup yields CDR1 SQVTM and CDR2 ANQGSEA. Trimming took off 4 bases at V and 5 bases at J, with 20 bases between the two ends. There are 15 residues in the CDR3. For the CDR3, the DNA is TGCAGCGTTGGTTTTAGTGGGGGGACTGGATATGGCTACACCTTC. Its translation: CSVGFSGGTGYGYTF.

The V gene is TRBV3-1 (or the pseudogene TRBV3-2), the J gene TRBJ2-7; TRBD1 matches at 11 bases. Germline lookup yields CDR1 LGHDT and CDR2 YNNKEL (reference sequence). CDR3 length: 14 residues. V was pared by 5 bases and J by 2 bases, with 2 bases of the junction left unmatched. The CDR3 DNA follows: TGTGCCAGCAGCAAGGGACAGGGGGCCTACGAGCAGTACGTC. Translation: CASSKGQGAYEQYV.

This clone was picked up a small number of times. The chain recombines TRBV5-6 with TRBJ2-5, with 13 bases fitting TRBD2. The CDR3 loop spans 16 amino acids. Germline V gene data show CDR1 as SGHDT and CDR2 as YYEEEE. V gave up 3 bases and J gave up 4 bases; unmatched junction bases: 6. CDR3 protein: CASSSKLAGGLETQYF. CDR3 DNA: TGTGCCAGCAGCTCAAAACTAGCGGGGGGGCTAGAGACCCAGTACTTC.

This chain links TRBV19 with TRBJ1-1, with no clear D. The V end lost 7 bases, the J end lost 0 bases, and 12 bases lay between the germline ends. Looked up from germline, CDR1 is LNHDA and CDR2 is SQIVND (reference sequence). The CDR3 is made up of 14 amino acids. CDR3 DNA sequence: TGTGCCAGTACCAACGGCGTTATGAACACTGAAGCTTTCTTT. It codes for CASTNGVMNTEAFF.

This chain links TRBV5-1 with TRBJ2-2; the D gene is possibly TRBD1 (6 bases). CDR1 is SGHRS, CDR2 YFSETQ, per germline. The CDR3 is 14 residues long. Trimming removed 4 bases from V and 1 base from J, with 8 bases in between. This chain's CDR3 is CASSPGQNTGELFF. The CDR3 DNA reads TGCGCCAGCAGCCCGGGACAGAACACCGGGGAGCTGTTTTTT.

This clone has just one count. The rearrangement joins TRBV11-1 to TRBJ1-3, with TRBD1 identical over 7 bases. The CDR3 is 14 residues long. Trimming cost V 4 bases and J 4 bases; bases outside gene matches: 4. Germline CDR1 is SGHAT and CDR2 is FQDESV (reference sequence). CDR3 residues: CASSSRDSGNTIYF. Here the CDR3 DNA reads TGTGCCAGCAGCTCCCGGGACAGCGGAAACACCATATATTTT.

By share, this clone ranks as medium-sized (0.01 to 0.1%). The genes are TRBV5-1 and TRBJ2-5; no clear D. This CDR3 comprises 16 residues. V was cut by 4 bases and J by 3 bases, with 19 bases left in between. Germline loops: CDR1 SGHRS, CDR2 YFSETQ. CDR3 in amino acids: CASSDQPTPLKETQYF. CDR3 coding DNA: TGCGCCAGCAGCGACCAACCTACCCCGCTTAAAGAGACCCAGTACTTC.

The chain has TRBV28 and TRBJ2-7; TRBD2 is a possible D gene (6 bases). Germline CDR1 MDHEN, CDR2 SYDVKM. Trimming pared 8 bases from V and 2 bases from J, leaving 16 bases between. This CDR3 contains 14 residues. CDR3 sequence (DNA): TGTGCCAGCCAGAAAATGACGGGAGCCTACGAGCAGTACGTC. Translating gives CASQKMTGAYEQYV.

The V gene is TRBV12-3 or TRBV12-4, the J gene TRBJ2-5; D perhaps matches TRBD1 (6 bases). The CDR3 is 13 residues long. The V end was cut by 6 bases, the J end by 7 bases, with 15 bases between. CDR3 loop: CASRVEGVGTQYF. In DNA, the CDR3 is TGTGCCAGCAGGGTCGAGGGGGTTGGGACCCAGTACTTC.

This rearrangement joins TRBV28 to TRBJ1-1, with D possibly TRBD1 on 5 matching bases. The CDR3 is made up of 16 amino acids. V lost 4 bases and J 0 bases, leaving 15 bases between the germline ends. Germline V gene lookup returns CDR1 MDHEN and CDR2 SYDVKM. In DNA, the CDR3 is TGTGCCAGCAGTTCCCCCCCCGGGACCGTGAACACTGAAGCTTTCTTT. It specifies CASSSPPGTVNTEAFF. The complete variable domain, with remaining parts taken from reference TRBV28 and TRBJ1-1, reads DVKVTQSSRYLVKRTGEKVFLECVQDMDHENMFWYRQDPGLGLRLIYFSYDVKMKEKGDIPEGYSVSREKKERFSLILESASTNQTSMYLCASSSPPGTVNTEAFFGQGTRLTVV.